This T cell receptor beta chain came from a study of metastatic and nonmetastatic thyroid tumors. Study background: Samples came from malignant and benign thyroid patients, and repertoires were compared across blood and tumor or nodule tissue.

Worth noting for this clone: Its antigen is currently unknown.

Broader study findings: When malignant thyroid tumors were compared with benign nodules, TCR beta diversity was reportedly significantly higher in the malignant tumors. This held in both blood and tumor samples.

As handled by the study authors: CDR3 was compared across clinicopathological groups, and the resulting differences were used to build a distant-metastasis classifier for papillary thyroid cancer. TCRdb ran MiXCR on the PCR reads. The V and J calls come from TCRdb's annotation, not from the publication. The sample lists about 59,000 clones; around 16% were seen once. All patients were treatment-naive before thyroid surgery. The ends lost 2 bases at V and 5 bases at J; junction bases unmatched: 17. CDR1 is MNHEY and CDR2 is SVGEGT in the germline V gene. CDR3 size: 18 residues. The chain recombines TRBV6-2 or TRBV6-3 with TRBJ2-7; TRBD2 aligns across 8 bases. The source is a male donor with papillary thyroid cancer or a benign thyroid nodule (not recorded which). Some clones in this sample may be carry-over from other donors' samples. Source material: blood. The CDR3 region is CASSYVSQTGIGGDEQYV. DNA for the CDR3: TGTGCCAGCAGTTACGTCTCGCAAACGGGTATCGGGGGGGACGAGCAGTACGTC.